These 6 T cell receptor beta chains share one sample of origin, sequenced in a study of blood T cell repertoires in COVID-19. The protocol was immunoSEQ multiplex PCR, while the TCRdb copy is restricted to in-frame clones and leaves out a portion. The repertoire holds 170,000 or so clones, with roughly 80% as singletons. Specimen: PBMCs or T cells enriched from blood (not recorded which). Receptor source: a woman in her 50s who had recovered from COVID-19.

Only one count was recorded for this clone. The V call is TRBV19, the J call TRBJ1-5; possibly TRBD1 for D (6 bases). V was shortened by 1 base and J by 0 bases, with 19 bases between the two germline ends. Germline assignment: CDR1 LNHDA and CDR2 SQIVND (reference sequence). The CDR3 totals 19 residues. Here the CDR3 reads CASSIATGFIDLSNQPQHF. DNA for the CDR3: TGTGCCAGTAGTATAGCGACAGGATTCATCGATCTTAGCAATCAGCCCCAGCATTTT.

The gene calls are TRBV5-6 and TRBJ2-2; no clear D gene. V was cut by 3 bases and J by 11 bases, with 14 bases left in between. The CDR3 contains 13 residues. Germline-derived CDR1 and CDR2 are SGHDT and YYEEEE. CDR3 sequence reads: CASSSVLRRELFF. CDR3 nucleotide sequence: TGTGCCAGCAGCTCGGTTTTAAGGAGAGAGCTGTTTTTT.

The CDR3 bases are TGTGCCAGCAGCTTCGTACCGGGACAGGGGGCTGGGGGCTACACCTTC. This encodes CASSFVPGQGAGGYTF. The chain joins TRBV5-6 to TRBJ1-2, with 12 nucleotides matching TRBD1. This CDR3 spans 16 amino acids. The V segment lost 2 bases and the J segment 8 bases; nucleotides outside the gene matches: 10. CDR1 and CDR2 from the germline V gene are SGHDT and YYEEEE.

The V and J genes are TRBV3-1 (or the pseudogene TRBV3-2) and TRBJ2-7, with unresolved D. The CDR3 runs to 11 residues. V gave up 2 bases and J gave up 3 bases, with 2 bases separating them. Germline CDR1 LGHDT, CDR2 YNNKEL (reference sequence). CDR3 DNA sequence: TGTGCCAGCAGCCAACACTACGAGCAGTACTTC. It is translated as CASSQHYEQYF.

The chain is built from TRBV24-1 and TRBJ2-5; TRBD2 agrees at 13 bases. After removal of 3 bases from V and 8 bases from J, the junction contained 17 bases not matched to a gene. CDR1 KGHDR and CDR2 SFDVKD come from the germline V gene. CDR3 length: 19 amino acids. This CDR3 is CATSDGGLAGHSYRNTQYF. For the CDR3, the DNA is TGTGCCACCAGTGATGGGGGACTAGCGGGACACTCCTATAGGAATACCCAGTACTTC.

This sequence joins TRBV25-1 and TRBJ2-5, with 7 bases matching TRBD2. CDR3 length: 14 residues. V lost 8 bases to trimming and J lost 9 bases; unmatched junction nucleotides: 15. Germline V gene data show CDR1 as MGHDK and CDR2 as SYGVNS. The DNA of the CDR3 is TGTGCCAGCGATTCTAGCGGTGGGGGTCGGGCCCAGTACTTC. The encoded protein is CASDSSGGGRAQYF.